This T cell receptor (beta chain) was recovered during a study of regulatory T cells in long-lasting Graves disease. The time point: newly diagnosed GD, antithyroid drugs for less than 3 months. Researchers made the TCR library from RNA that was extracted from PBMCs. This clonotype came up many times. CDR3 regions were amplified by Arm-PCR using iRepertoire HTBI primers to build TCR beta libraries. One entry per CDR3 protein results from TCRdb running MiXCR on the multiplex PCR reads. The repertoire holds almost 450,000 distinct CDR3 sequences, with roughly 15% as singletons. These data also formed part of another study, on T cells in Graves' hyperthyroidism and ophthalmopathy.

This sequence was found in a woman under 40 with Graves disease. The sequenced sample was peripheral blood mononuclear cells (PBMCs), obtained at new diagnosis, from a patient treated with antithyroid drugs.

CDR3 sequence reads: CASSPASSVDSNQPQHF. As DNA, the CDR3 is TGTGCCAGCAGTCCCGCCTCTTCAGTAGATAGCAATCAGCCCCAGCATTTT. The rearrangement uses TRBV28 and TRBJ1-5; D uncertain. Looked up from germline, CDR1 is MDHEN and CDR2 is SYDVKM. This CDR3 spans 17 amino acids. V lost 5 bases to trimming and J lost 0 bases, with 17 bases between them.